This T cell receptor (beta chain) was recovered during a study of long-term antiretroviral therapy in people with HIV. Study-wide points: ART was followed by higher diversity that remained below transplant donor controls.

CDR1 is SGHRS and CDR2 is YFSETQ in the germline V gene. Trimming pared 4 bases from V and 4 bases from J, leaving 20 bases between. This CDR3 has 16 residues. In the case of this clone: Antigen specificity is unknown.

Survey-level immunoSEQ v3.0 assays were run. A target of about 40,000-55,000 T-cell genomes per sample was set for sequencing. Some clones are missing from TCRdb's copy, which holds only in-frame ones; the method was immunoSEQ multiplex PCR. The sample consists of 20,000 to 25,000 clones, around 84% of them appearing once. A minimum of one pre-ART and two post-ART PBMC samples existed for each donor. The source material was unsorted PBMCs, sampled 1.3 years after starting antiretroviral therapy. This TCR derives from a man aged 55 to 70 with HIV. The chain joins TRBV5-1 to TRBJ2-5; D might be TRBD2 (5 bases). The DNA for the CDR3 is TGCGCCAGCAGCCAAATGACGACTATACTGGGAGAGACCCAGTACTTC. It specifies CASSQMTTILGETQYF.